This T cell receptor beta chain was recorded in a study of blood T cell repertoires in COVID-19. Study overall: The United States, Italy and Spain provided the acute and convalescent COVID-19 samples. T cells, B-cell-depleted T cells, or PBMCs provided the cDNA or gDNA that served as material.

As originally analysed: Reference gene primer amplification in the assay estimated nucleated cell counts. Sequencing used immunoSEQ multiplex PCR; TCRdb keeps in-frame clones, though not all of them. V, J and clone size are those of that table, while D and trimming were read from the DNA. The data contain 50,000 to 55,000 clones, approximately 89% of them singletons. This clonotype originated in a man in his fifties or sixties with active COVID-19. What was sequenced was peripheral blood.

In DNA, the CDR3 is TGTGCCACCAGTGATTTCGGGCGGGAAAACACCGGGGAGCTGTTTTTT. Its protein product is CATSDFGRENTGELFF. The chain couples TRBV24-1 to TRBJ2-2; tentative D call: TRBD2 (6 bases). Per germline, CDR1 KGHDR and CDR2 SFDVKD. The CDR3 totals 16 residues. V dropped 1 base and J dropped 2 bases, with 10 bases sitting between them.